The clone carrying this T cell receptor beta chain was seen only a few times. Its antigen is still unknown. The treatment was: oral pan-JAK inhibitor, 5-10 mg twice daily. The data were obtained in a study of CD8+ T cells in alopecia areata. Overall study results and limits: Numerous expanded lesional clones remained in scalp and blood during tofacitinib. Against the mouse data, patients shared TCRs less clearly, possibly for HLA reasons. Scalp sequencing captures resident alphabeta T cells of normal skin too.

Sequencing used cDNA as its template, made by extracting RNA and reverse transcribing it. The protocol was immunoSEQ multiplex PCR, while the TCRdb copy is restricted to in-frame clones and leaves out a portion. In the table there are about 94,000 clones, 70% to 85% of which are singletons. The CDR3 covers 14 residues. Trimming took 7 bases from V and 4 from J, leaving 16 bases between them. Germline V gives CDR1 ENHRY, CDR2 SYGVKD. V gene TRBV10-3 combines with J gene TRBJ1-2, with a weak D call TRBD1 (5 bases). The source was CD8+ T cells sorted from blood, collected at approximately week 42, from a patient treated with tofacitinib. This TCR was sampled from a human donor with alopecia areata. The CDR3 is CAITQGPKSYGYTF. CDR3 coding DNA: TGTGCCATCACTCAGGGCCCTAAATCCTATGGCTACACCTTC.